The rows below give T cell receptor beta chains drawn from one sample of a study of cytomegalovirus exposure and HLA in healthy donors. Assay: immunoSEQ multiplex PCR; the TCRdb copy retains only in-frame clones and omits some. The sample includes more than 110,000 clones, roughly four fifths of them seen just once. The sequenced sample was PBMCs. The receptor set was obtained from a man aged 25-45 years in good health and CMV-seronegative. CDR3s include the opening cysteine and the closing phenylalanine or tryptophan. The order of the fields is D gene, clone size, V gene, J gene, CDR3 protein, CDR3 DNA. The D gene is left open where the match is weak. Clone size appears in some rows only: once, few, many, or a class for an expanded clone.

>-|-|TRBV27|TRBJ1-4
CASSLSTGSQGKLFF
TGTGCCAGCAGTTTATCCACAGGGTCACAGGGAAAACTGTTTTTT
>TRBD1|-|TRBV29-1|TRBJ2-1
CSVDTKDRPTKVFF
TGCAGCGTTGATACGAAGGACAGGCCGACTAAGGTGTTCTTC
>-|few|TRBV5-1|TRBJ2-7
CASSFQGGGYYEQYF
TGCGCCAGCAGCTTTCAGGGGGGCGGGTACTACGAGCAGTACTTC
>-|once|TRBV21-1|TRBJ1-2
CASSRRAGYTF
TGTGCCAGCAGTAGGCGGGCTGGCTACACCTTC
>-|few|TRBV10-2|TRBJ2-7
CASSEPWTPLVHEQYF
TGCGCCAGCAGTGAGCCCTGGACTCCCCTTGTTCACGAGCAGTACTTC
>-|few|TRBV6-5|TRBJ1-2
CASSYTRDTFNYGYTF
TGTGCCAGCAGTTACACCCGGGACACCTTTAACTATGGCTACACCTTC
>TRBD1|few|TRBV29-1|TRBJ2-2
CSVDMDRGIFGELFF
TGCAGCGTTGATATGGACAGGGGGATTTTTGGGGAGCTGTTTTTT
>-|-|TRBV10-3|TRBJ1-2
CAIKQENSNYGYTF
TGTGCCATCAAACAGGAGAATTCTAACTATGGCTACACCTTC
>-|-|TRBV11-1|TRBJ1-1
CASSSTIRAEAFF
TGTGCCAGCAGCTCTACGATTCGGGCTGAAGCTTTCTTT
>-|few|TRBV5-6|TRBJ2-1
CASSLGRGDYNEQFF
TGTGCCAGCAGCCTCGGCAGGGGAGACTACAATGAGCAGTTCTTC
>-|-|TRBV23-1|TRBJ2-7
CASSQASGKQYF
TGCGCCAGCAGTCAAGCATCGGGGAAGCAGTACTTC
>TRBD2|once|TRBV9|TRBJ2-4
CASSPQVGTSGSGKNIQYF
TGTGCCAGCAGCCCCCAGGTCGGGACTAGCGGGAGCGGTAAAAACATTCAGTACTTC
>-|-|TRBV30|TRBJ2-1
CATENRLGQFF
TGTGCCACCGAGAACCGGCTAGGGCAGTTCTTC
>TRBD2|-|TRBV6-4|TRBJ2-3
CASSEREGLADTQYF
TGTGCCAGCAGCGAGCGGGAGGGCCTCGCAGATACGCAGTATTTT
>TRBD1|-|TRBV6-6|TRBJ2-3
CASSSGQGQTDTQYF
TGTGCCAGCAGTTCAGGACAGGGCCAGACAGATACGCAGTATTTT
>-|-|TRBV27|TRBJ2-2
CASSPGWGGELFF
TGTGCCAGCAGTCCGGGGTGGGGCGGGGAGCTGTTTTTT
>TRBD2|few|TRBV5-1|TRBJ2-3
CASSSGTSWDTQYF
TGCGCCAGCAGCTCAGGGACTAGTTGGGATACGCAGTATTTT
>TRBD2|-|TRBV13|TRBJ2-1
CASSLGLSGTSVNEQFF
TGTGCCAGCAGCTTAGGCCTTTCCGGGACTAGCGTCAATGAGCAGTTCTTC
>TRBD1|-|TRBV11-3|TRBJ2-1
CASSFGQGNNEQFF
TGTGCCAGCAGCTTCGGACAGGGAAACAATGAGCAGTTCTTC
>-|few|TRBV10-3|TRBJ2-6
CAISDFPVSGANVLTF
TGTGCCATCAGTGACTTTCCCGTCTCTGGGGCCAACGTCCTGACTTTC
>-|-|TRBV6-1|TRBJ2-3
CASRAQPDTQYF
TGTGCCAGCAGGGCCCAACCAGATACGCAGTATTTT
>TRBD2|-|TRBV27|TRBJ2-7
CASREVAGVASYSYEQYF
TGTGCCAGCAGGGAGGTAGCGGGAGTAGCTTCCTACTCCTACGAGCAGTACTTC
>-|-|TRBV15|TRBJ1-1
CATSPPEQGNTEAFF
TGTGCCACCAGCCCCCCCGAACAGGGGAACACTGAAGCTTTCTTT
>-|once|TRBV7-9|TRBJ2-1
CASSPHLKSEQFF
TGTGCCAGCAGCCCGCACCTGAAGAGTGAGCAGTTCTTC
>-|-|TRBV7-2|TRBJ1-1
CASSFLPTGNTEAFF
TGTGCCAGCAGCTTTCTTCCGACAGGGAACACTGAAGCTTTCTTT
>-|-|TRBV6-1|TRBJ1-1
CASTLNMGGTEAFF
TGTGCCAGCACCCTTAACATGGGAGGCACTGAAGCTTTCTTT
>TRBD1|few|TRBV6-1|TRBJ1-1
CASSENRGYTEAFF
TGTGCCAGCAGTGAGAACAGGGGATACACTGAAGCTTTCTTT
>TRBD2|-|TRBV27|TRBJ2-1
CASSLGTSLNEQFF
TGTGCCAGCAGTCTCGGGACTAGCTTAAATGAGCAGTTCTTC
>TRBD1|-|TRBV11-3|TRBJ1-3
CASTKPGTGLGNTIYF
TGTGCCAGCACCAAACCCGGGACAGGGCTGGGAAACACCATATATTTT
>-|-|TRBV2|TRBJ2-7
CASRRQEVTYEQYF
TGTGCCAGCAGACGACAGGAGGTAACCTACGAGCAGTACTTC